Listed here are 29 T cell receptor beta chains from one sample, sequenced in a study of molecular identifiers for immune sequencing clone quantification. TCRdb reprocessed the PCR reads via MiXCR and lists one record per CDR3 protein. The table lists approximately 97,000 distinct CDR3 sequences, around 30% of them singletons. The sequencing input was naive CD8+ T cells from blood, with Jurkat cell RNA spiked in. Documented subset: FACS-sorted CD8+CD4-CCR7+CD45RA+ naive T cells. The receptors here all came from a human donor in good health. Some libraries in this study had Jurkat cell RNA spiked in.

The table lists this clonotype with a few counts. The J gene is TRBJ1-5, the V gene TRBV6-2 or TRBV6-3, with TRBD1 matching 11 bases. Germline trimming cut 7 bases from V and 6 bases from J; bases unmatched to any gene: 11. CDR3 size: 16 residues. Germline lookup yields CDR1 MNHEY and CDR2 SVGEGT. The CDR3 reads CASTDGDRGYGQPQHF. The CDR3 DNA reads TGTGCCAGCACCGACGGGGACAGGGGGTATGGTCAGCCCCAGCATTTT.

Notes on this clonotype: A single base separates this from a much larger clone, so it may be a read error. The chain joins TRBV7-6 to TRBJ2-3, with D unresolved. V was shortened by 8 bases and J by 1 base, with 13 bases between the two germline ends. The germline CDR1 and CDR2 sequences are SGHVS and FNYEAQ. The CDR3 is made up of 14 amino acids. In DNA form, the CDR3 reads TGTGCCAGCCGCCCCCTTCAGGGCACAGATACGCAGTATTTT. It specifies CASRPLQGTDTQYF.

This clonotype appeared once. A single base separates this from a much larger clone, so it may be a read error. The rearrangement links TRBV29-1 to TRBJ2-3; weak D call: TRBD2 (6 bases). The CDR3 spans 13 residues. V lost 6 bases and J 0 bases, leaving 10 bases between the germline ends. Per the germline V gene, CDR1 is SQVTM and CDR2 is ANQGSEA. The CDR3 DNA reads TGCAGCGTATTAGCGGAGAGCACAGATACGCAGTATTTT. The encoded protein is CSVLAESTDTQYF.

V and J are TRBV12-5 and TRBJ2-5, with TRBD1 matching 9 bases. The germline CDR1 and CDR2 sequences are LGHNT and FRNRAP. The CDR3 consists of 14 residues. V was pared by 5 bases and J by 6 bases, with 7 bases of the junction left unmatched. The CDR3 spells CASGITGGEKTQYF. CDR3 coding DNA: TGTGCTAGTGGTATAACAGGGGGCGAGAAGACCCAGTACTTC.

On this clonotype itself: The CDR3 ends on some other residue instead of the conserved phenylalanine or tryptophan, so this is likely a read error. The rearrangement uses TRBV7-9 and TRBJ2-3; no clear D. Germline CDR1 reads SEHNR; CDR2 reads FQNEAQ (reference sequence). The V end lost 7 bases, the J end lost 5 bases, and 16 bases lay between the germline ends. This CDR3 is 14 amino acids long. The CDR3 loop reads CASNEATTEDTQYS. CDR3 sequence (DNA): TGTGCCAGCAACGAAGCCACTACCGAAGATACGCAGTATTCT.

The chain combines TRBV5-5 with TRBJ2-3; 8 bases align to TRBD2. The CDR3 has 16 amino acids. Trimming removed 1 base from V and 4 bases from J; junction bases left unmatched: 8. Germline V gives CDR1 SGHKS, CDR2 YYEKEE (reference sequence). CDR3 protein: CASSLLGGRPPDTQYF. DNA of the CDR3: TGTGCCAGCAGCTTGCTCGGCGGGAGGCCCCCAGATACGCAGTATTTT.

Remarks on this clonotype: Germline is not matched at one junction end, which may reflect a read error. This chain uses TRBV7-8 with TRBJ1-1; D is ambiguous. The CDR3 sequence is 14 residues long. Germline V lookup: CDR1 SGHVS, CDR2 FQNEAQ. The DNA for the CDR3 is TGTGCCAGCAGCATAGCGGCAGCTGACACTGAAGCTTTCTTT. The encoded protein is CASSIAAADTEAFF. The full variable domain, its missing parts supplied by reference TRBV7-8 and TRBJ1-1, is GAGVSQSPRYKVAKRGQDVALRCDPISGHVSLFWYQQALGQGPEFLTYFQNEAQLDKSGLPSDRFFAERPEGSVSTLKIQRTQQEDSAVYLCASSIAAADTEAFFGQGTRLTVV.

Points on this clonotype: This sequence may be a read error, since a much larger clone differs from it by one base. CDR3 loop: CASSQGQDNPPQHF. CDR3 coding DNA: TGTGCCAGCAGCCAAGGACAGGACAATCCGCCCCAGCATTTT. The gene calls are TRBV3-1 and TRBJ1-5, with a tentative D call TRBD1 (6 bases). There are 14 residues in the CDR3. Germline CDR1 and CDR2: LGHDT and YNNKEL (reference sequence). Filled out from reference TRBV3-1 and TRBJ1-5, the complete variable domain reads DTAVSQTPKYLVTQMGNDKSIKCEQNLGHDTMYWYKQDSKKFLKIMFSYNNKELIINETVPNRFSPKSPDKAHLNLHINSLELGDSAVYFCASSQGQDNPPQHFGDGTRLSIL.

This clonotype was counted between two and nine times. The chain is built from TRBV20-1 and TRBJ2-7; TRBD2 might be the D (6 bases). This CDR3 spans 13 amino acids. V lost 1 base and J 1 base, leaving 8 bases between the germline ends. The germline CDR1 and CDR2 sequences are DFQATT and SNEGSKA (reference sequence). As DNA, the CDR3 is TGCAGTGCTAGAGCAGGGAGGTCCTACGAGCAGTACTTC. It translates to CSARAGRSYEQYF.

V is TRBV4-3 and J is TRBJ1-4; possibly TRBD1 for D (5 bases). Trimming shortened V by 4 bases and J by 1 base, and 19 bases separated the two germline ends. Per germline, CDR1 LGHNA and CDR2 YSLEER. The CDR3 is made up of 18 amino acids. The CDR3: CASSLTHRTDRTNEKLFF. DNA of the CDR3: TGCGCCAGCAGCCTGACCCACAGGACGGACCGAACTAATGAAAAACTGTTTTTT.

A few counts support this clonotype. The CDR3 DNA sequence: TGCGCCAGCAGCCATTCCGGGACTAGCGGATACAATGAGCAGTTCTTC. Its translation is CASSHSGTSGYNEQFF. The V and J genes are TRBV4-3 and TRBJ2-1, with 11 bases aligning to TRBD2. Germline values: CDR1 LGHNA, CDR2 YSLEER. After removal of 3 bases from V and 4 bases from J, the junction contained 5 bases not matched to a gene. The CDR3 covers 16 residues.

This clonotype showed up just once. This likely comes from a read error, as the CDR3 has no conserved phenylalanine or tryptophan at its end. J is TRBJ1-5 and V is TRBV24-1, with TRBD1 matching 12 bases. This CDR3 spans 20 amino acids. CDR1 and CDR2 from the germline V gene are KGHDR and SFDVKD. The V gene end was trimmed by 3 bases and the J gene end by 5 bases; junction bases not matched to a gene: 16. CDR3 amino acids: CATSDPRSKPGQGAHQPQHI. In nucleotides, the CDR3 is TGTGCCACCAGTGATCCCCGCTCGAAACCGGGACAGGGGGCCCATCAGCCCCAGCATATT.

This clonotype was picked up a small number of times. The junction departs from the called germline gene at one end, perhaps through a read error. The rearrangement links TRBV27 to TRBJ2-1; D gene unclear. From germline, CDR1 is MNHEY and CDR2 SMNVEV (reference sequence). This CDR3 is 17 amino acids long. The CDR3 DNA reads TGTGCCAGCAGATTATCCTATCACACCGGCCCCTACAATGAGCAGTTCTTC. Amino acids: CASRLSYHTGPYNEQFF.

This clonotype was seen a handful of times. The rearrangement links TRBV4-3 to TRBJ1-5, with D uncertain. Germline loops: CDR1 LGHNA, CDR2 YSLEER. V was shortened by 0 bases and J by 0 bases, with 15 bases between the two germline ends. The CDR3 length is 18 residues. The CDR3 loop is CASSQESAKDFSNQPQHF. The CDR3 region has the DNA TGCGCCAGCAGCCAAGAGTCGGCCAAGGATTTTAGCAATCAGCCCCAGCATTTT.

The chain couples TRBV2 to TRBJ2-3; TRBD2 agrees at 9 bases. Trimming at V came to 8 bases and at J to 4 bases, leaving 4 bases not matched to a gene. Looked up from germline, CDR1 is SNHLY and CDR2 is FYNNEI. The CDR3 has 13 amino acids. CDR3: CASGTSISDTQYF. CDR3 coding DNA: TGTGCCAGCGGGACTAGCATATCAGATACGCAGTATTTT.

This clonotype was observed a handful of times. The chain couples TRBV9 to TRBJ2-2, with D perhaps TRBD2 (5 bases). CDR1 SGDLS and CDR2 YYNGEE come from the germline V gene. Trimming cost V 0 bases and J 3 bases, with 15 bases left between them. The CDR3 runs 17 residues. The CDR3 DNA is TGTGCCAGCAGCGTAGGAGGGTCAGTTTACCACACCGGGGAGCTGTTTTTT. It specifies CASSVGGSVYHTGELFF.

A few counts support this clonotype. The chain combines TRBV12-3 or TRBV12-4 with TRBJ2-1; perhaps D is TRBD1 or TRBD2 (6 bases each). V lost 2 bases and J 12 bases, leaving 14 bases between the germline ends. The CDR3 is made up of 13 amino acids. The CDR3 bases are TGTGCCAGCAGTTTACGACATAAGGGGGGGCAGTTCTTC. It codes for CASSLRHKGGQFF.

Regarding this clonotype: The junction departs from the called germline gene at one end, perhaps through a read error. The CDR3 sequence: CASGAPGQGQNTLYF. CDR3 in DNA: TGTGCCAGCGGTGCGCCGGGACAGGGTCAAAACACCTTGTACTTT. The genes are TRBV28 and TRBJ1-5; 9 bases are shared with TRBD1. Germline CDR1 reads MDHEN; CDR2 reads SYDVKM. This CDR3 spans 15 amino acids.

In this sample, this clonotype turned up many times. This chain uses TRBV4-3 with TRBJ1-1; D might be TRBD1 (5 bases). Germline CDR1 and CDR2: LGHNA and YSLEER. Trimming removed 5 bases from V and 4 bases from J, with 8 bases in between. CDR3 length: 12 residues. DNA for the CDR3: TGCGCCAGCAGCGTCGGGGGCACTGAAGCTTTCTTT. As protein: CASSVGGTEAFF.

The V gene is TRBV3-1, the J gene TRBJ2-5; TRBD2 aligns across 8 bases. Germline V CDR1 and CDR2: LGHDT, YNNKEL (reference sequence). The V and J ends lost 0 bases and 1 base, in that order; junction bases with no gene match: 7. The CDR3 consists of 17 residues. In DNA, the CDR3 is TGTGCCAGCAGCCAAGATGGCGCGGGAGGATCCCAAGAGACCCAGTACTTC. Translation: CASSQDGAGGSQETQYF.

This clonotype has at least ten counts. This sequence joins TRBV11-2 and TRBJ2-5; D remains unclear. V was trimmed by 5 bases and J by 4 bases, leaving 11 bases between them. The CDR3 is 13 residues long. Germline values: CDR1 SGHAT, CDR2 FQNNGV. The CDR3 region is CASSPPARETQYF. The CDR3 bases are TGTGCCAGCAGCCCGCCCGCTCGAGAGACCCAGTACTTC.

The chain carries TRBV10-3 and TRBJ2-7; D remains unclear. The CDR3 length is 12 residues. Germline assignment: CDR1 ENHRY and CDR2 SYGVKD. The V end lost 6 bases, the J end lost 2 bases, and 8 bases lay between the germline ends. The CDR3, as DNA: TGTGCCATCAGCTATGGACCCTACGAGCAGTACTTC. This translates into CAISYGPYEQYF.

The chain joins TRBV6-5 to TRBJ2-3, with no clear D. The CDR3 runs to 16 residues. Trimming shortened V by 2 bases and J by 2 bases, and 14 bases separated the two germline ends. Germline assignment: CDR1 MNHEY and CDR2 SVGAGI. CDR3 residues: CASSYGGARFTDTQYF. The CDR3, as DNA: TGTGCCAGCAGTTACGGTGGAGCCAGGTTCACAGATACGCAGTATTTT.

The chain is built from TRBV28 and TRBJ2-2; D perhaps matches TRBD1 (5 bases). CDR3 length equals 12 residues. CDR1 and CDR2 (germline): MDHEN, SYDVKM. V lost 5 bases and J 8 bases, leaving 9 bases between the germline ends. The CDR3: CASSDSSGELFF. CDR3 in DNA: TGTGCCAGCAGTGACAGCTCTGGGGAGCTGTTTTTT.

The rearrangement links TRBV9 to TRBJ2-7; tentative D call: TRBD2 (5 bases). Trimming pared 0 bases from V and 4 bases from J, leaving 14 bases between. The CDR3 sequence is 15 residues long. Germline CDR1 SGDLS, CDR2 YYNGEE. The CDR3 reads CASSVADPGVYEQYF. The CDR3 DNA follows: TGTGCCAGCAGCGTAGCGGACCCCGGGGTATACGAGCAGTACTTC.

This clonotype appeared a few times. The chain is built from TRBV27 and TRBJ2-7; D gene unclear. Germline V lookup: CDR1 MNHEY, CDR2 SMNVEV (reference sequence). Trimming left V 7 bases short and J 6 bases short, with 19 bases between. The CDR3 covers 14 residues. The CDR3 is CASTPWGPGTEQYF. The CDR3 bases are TGTGCCAGCACCCCCTGGGGTCCCGGAACCGAGCAGTACTTC.

This clonotype was seen only a few times. This chain links TRBV6-2 or TRBV6-3 with TRBJ2-7; D uncertain. The CDR3 runs 12 residues. The V and J ends lost 8 bases and 3 bases respectively, with 11 bases between them. Germline V lookup: CDR1 MNHEY, CDR2 SVGEGT. The CDR3 DNA follows: TGTGCCAGCTCGGACGGAGACTACGAGCAGTACTTC. It encodes CASSDGDYEQYF.

The CDR3 nucleotides read TGTGCCAGCAGCCAGGGTGCAGGGGGAACGTCGGTCACCGGGGAGCTGTTTTTT. This sequence encodes CASSQGAGGTSVTGELFF. The V and J genes are TRBV21-1 and TRBJ2-2; the table calls TRBD1, which could not be checked here. TRBV21-1 is a pseudogene segment. This CDR3 contains 18 residues.

This clonotype was counted only a few times. The gene calls are TRBV29-1 and TRBJ2-2; D is ambiguous. The CDR3 covers 13 residues. V was pared by 3 bases and J by 6 bases, with 11 bases between. Germline CDR1 SQVTM, CDR2 ANQGSEA. In nucleotides, the CDR3 is TGCAGCGTTGAGGAAGGCGGTTCCGGGGAGCTGTTTTTT. Amino acids: CSVEEGGSGELFF.